The clone carrying this T cell receptor beta chain has just a few counts. These data come from a study of OX40 agonist ivuxolimab in advanced cancers. The CDR3 contains 14 residues. The V gene end was trimmed by 6 bases and the J gene end by 1 base; junction bases not matched to a gene: 1. The germline CDR1 and CDR2 sequences are MNHEY and SMNVEV (reference sequence). Sequencing was performed with immunoSEQ multiplex PCR; in TCRdb, only in-frame clones are kept and a portion is missing. Among around 65,000 clones listed, about 89% were seen once. This rearrangement joins TRBV27 to TRBJ2-7, with 12 bases lining up with TRBD2. The sequencing used CD4+ or CD8+ T cells sorted from blood, collected in a trial of the OX40 agonist ivuxolimab. This TCR derives from an adult with an advanced solid tumor such as melanoma, head and neck, liver or kidney cancer. The CDR3, as DNA: TGTGCCAGCAGGCTAGCGGGAGGGTCCTACGAGCAGTACTTC. This codes for CASRLAGGSYEQYF.